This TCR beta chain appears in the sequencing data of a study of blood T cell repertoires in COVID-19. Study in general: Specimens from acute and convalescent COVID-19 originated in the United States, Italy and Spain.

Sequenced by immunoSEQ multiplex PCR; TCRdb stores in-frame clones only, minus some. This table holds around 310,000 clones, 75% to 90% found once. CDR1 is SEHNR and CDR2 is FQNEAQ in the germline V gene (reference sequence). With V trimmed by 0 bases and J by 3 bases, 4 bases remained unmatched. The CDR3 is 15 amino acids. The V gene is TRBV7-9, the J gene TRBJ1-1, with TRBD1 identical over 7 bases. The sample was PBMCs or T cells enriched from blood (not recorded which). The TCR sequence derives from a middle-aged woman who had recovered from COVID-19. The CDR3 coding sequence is TGTGCCAGCAGCTTAGCTAGGGGGCTTGACACTGAAGCTTTCTTT. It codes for CASSLARGLDTEAFF.